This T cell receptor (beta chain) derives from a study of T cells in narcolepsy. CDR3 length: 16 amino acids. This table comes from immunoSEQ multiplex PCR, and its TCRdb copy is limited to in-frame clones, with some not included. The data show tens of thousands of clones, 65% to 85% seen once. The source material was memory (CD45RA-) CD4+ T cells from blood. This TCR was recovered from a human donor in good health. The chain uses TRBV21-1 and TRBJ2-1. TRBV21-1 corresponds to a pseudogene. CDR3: CASSKRTQSSYNEQFF. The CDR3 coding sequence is TGTGCCAGCAGCAAACGGACGCAAAGCTCCTACAATGAGCAGTTCTTC.